One sample yielded the 2 T cell receptor beta chains listed below, sequenced in a study of Graves' ophthalmopathy and Graves' hyperthyroidism. RNA transcripts yielded amplified TCR beta CDR3 regions. First-round RT-PCR used HTBI primers; second-round multiplex PCR followed. TCRdb reprocessed the multiplex PCR reads via MiXCR and lists one record per CDR3 protein. Of a few hundred thousand distinct CDR3 sequences detected, approximately 16% appear once; the ten largest clones hold around 1.5%. Sequences were obtained from peripheral blood. These receptors came from a woman between 18 and 30 years old with Graves' ophthalmopathy.

Many counts were recorded for this clonotype. This chain joins TRBV28 and TRBJ2-7; possibly TRBD1 for D (5 bases). Germline CDR1 MDHEN, CDR2 SYDVKM. This CDR3 comprises 12 residues. Trimming shortened V by 5 bases and J by 5 bases, and 10 bases separated the two germline ends. DNA of the CDR3: TGTGCCAGCAGTCAGACAGCCCACGAGCAGTACTTC. Encoded protein: CASSQTAHEQYF. Together with reference TRBV28 and TRBJ2-7, the CDR3 gives the full variable domain: DVKVTQSSRYLVKRTGEKVFLECVQDMDHENMFWYRQDPGLGLRLIYFSYDVKMKEKGDIPEGYSVSREKKERFSLILESASTNQTSMYLCASSQTAHEQYFGPGTRLTVT.

This clonotype came up many times. The genes are TRBV6-5 and TRBJ2-7, with D perhaps given as TRBD1 or TRBD2 (5 bases each). This CDR3 has 12 amino acids. V dropped 6 bases and J dropped 10 bases, with 16 bases sitting between them. Germline assignment: CDR1 MNHEY and CDR2 SVGAGI. Here the CDR3 DNA reads TGTGCCAGCAGACCAGAAAAGAGGGACCAGTACTTC. Its protein is CASRPEKRDQYF.